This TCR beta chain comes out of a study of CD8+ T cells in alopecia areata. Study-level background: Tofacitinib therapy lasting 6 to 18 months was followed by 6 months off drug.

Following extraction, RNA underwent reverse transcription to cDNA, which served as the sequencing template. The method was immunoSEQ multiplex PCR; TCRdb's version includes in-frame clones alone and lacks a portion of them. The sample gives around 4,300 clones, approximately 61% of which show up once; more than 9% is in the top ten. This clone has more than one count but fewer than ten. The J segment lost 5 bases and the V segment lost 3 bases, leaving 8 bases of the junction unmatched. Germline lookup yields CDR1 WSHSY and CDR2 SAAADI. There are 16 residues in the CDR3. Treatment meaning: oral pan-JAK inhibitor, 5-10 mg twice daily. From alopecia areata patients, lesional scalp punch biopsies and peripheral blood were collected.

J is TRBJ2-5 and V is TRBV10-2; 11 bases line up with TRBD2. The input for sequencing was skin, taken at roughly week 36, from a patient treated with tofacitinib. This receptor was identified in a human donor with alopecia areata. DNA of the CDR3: TGCGCCAGCAGTGAACTTGGGACTAGCGGTCGGGAGACCCAGTACTTC. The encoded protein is CASSELGTSGRETQYF.